The present entry profiles one T cell receptor (beta chain) with its context. The germline V gene has CDR1 SEHNR and CDR2 FQNEAQ (reference sequence). The V and J ends lost 5 bases and 7 bases, in that order; junction bases with no gene match: 7. CDR3 length: 14 amino acids. The data were taken from a study of T cell responses to AZD1222 COVID-19 vaccine. Repertoires were generated with immunoSEQ multiplex PCR, while TCRdb's copy carries only in-frame clones and drops some. This sample has some 80,000 clones, with 88% found just once. The chain recombines TRBV7-9 with TRBJ2-1; 8 nucleotides agree with TRBD1. Sequencing used peripheral blood, obtained on day 0 of MenACWY control vaccination. This TCR came from an adult in good health. The CDR3 DNA is TGTGCCAGCAGCCCCGAGGACAGGGCAAATGAGCAGTTCTTC. This codes for CASSPEDRANEQFF. The full variable domain, in which reference TRBV7-9 and TRBJ2-1 provide the parts outside the CDR3, is DTGVSQNPRHKITKRGQNVTFRCDPISEHNRLYWYRQTLGQGPEFLTYFQNEAQLEKSRLLSDRFSAERPKGSFSTLEIQRTEQGDSAMYLCASSPEDRANEQFFGPGTRLTVL.